Reported below is one T cell receptor beta chain. Trimming took 5 bases from V and 0 from J, leaving 13 bases between them. Germline V CDR1 and CDR2: MNHNY, SVGAGI (reference sequence). The CDR3 is 16 amino acids. These data originate in a study of CD8 T cells in Susac syndrome. After extraction with the RNeasy kit, roughly 0.45 to 1 ug of the RNA was reverse transcribed using random hexamers. MiXCR was run by TCRdb on the immunoSEQ multiplex PCR reads, yielding one entry per CDR3 protein. The data contain 140,000 or so distinct CDR3 sequences, less than 95% of them singletons. The TCR originated in a human donor in good health. The chain carries TRBV6-6 and TRBJ2-2; D perhaps matches TRBD1 (7 bases). The sample comprised CD4+ T cells from PBMCs. The CDR3 sequence is CASSRQGLSNTGELFF. CDR3 nucleotides: TGTGCCAGCAGTCGACAGGGACTCTCGAACACCGGGGAGCTGTTTTTT.